The rows below give T cell receptor beta chains drawn from one sample of a study of CD8+CD57+ T cells in acquired aplastic anemia. TCRdb ran MiXCR on the reads and lists one entry per CDR3 protein. This repertoire shows under 200,000 distinct CDR3 sequences, less than 60% found once; its top ten account for less than 3%. The sequenced material came from sorted CD4+, CD8+, or CD8+CD57+ T cells (not recorded which) from PBMCs. These TCRs come from a human donor with aplastic anemia. Each CDR3 is given with its conserved first and last residue. A D gene is named only where the DNA matches it firmly. Part of the rows lack a size; the others show once, few, many or a class for expanded clones.

TRBJ1-1	.	TRBV7-8	.	TGTGCCAGCAGCTTAGCTTCCCGAGGTTACACTGAAGCTTTCTTT	CASSLASRGYTEAFF
TRBJ1-2	many	TRBV19	.	TGTGCCAGTATTCAAGCTGGAGGCTACACCTTC	CASIQAGGYTF
TRBJ2-3	many	TRBV20-1	.	TGCAGTGCTAGACTTAGCGGTCCAGATACGCAGTATTTT	CSARLSGPDTQYF
TRBJ2-6	.	TRBV27	.	TGTGCCAGCTCAGGGGTGGGACTGACCTCTGGGGCCAACGTCCTGACTTTC	CASSGVGLTSGANVLTF
TRBJ1-3	many	TRBV5-5	.	TGTGCCAGCAGCTTGGTACTGACTGGAAACACCATATATTTT	CASSLVLTGNTIYF
TRBJ2-7	.	TRBV15	.	TGTGTCACCAGCTTAAATCCAATTAACACCTACGAGCGGTACTTC	CVTSLNPINTYERYF
TRBJ2-1	.	TRBV2	TRBD1	TGTGCCAGCAGTTTGAGGGACAGTACTTACAATGAGCAGTTCTTC	CASSLRDSTYNEQFF
TRBJ1-4	.	TRBV4-1	.	TGCGCCAGCAGTGAAAGGGTGCCAGGATCGAGTGAAAAACTGTTTTTT	CASSERVPGSSEKLFF
TRBJ2-3	.	TRBV24-1	.	TGTGCCACCAGTGGCCCAAACAGGGCGGATACGCAGTATTTT	CATSGPNRADTQYF
TRBJ2-7	few	TRBV27	.	TGTGCCAGCAGGCCCCCGAACAGCCTCTCGGGGAACGAGCAGTACTTC	CASRPPNSLSGNEQYF
TRBJ1-1	.	TRBV10-3	.	TGTGCCATCTTTGCAGGGAACACTGAAGCTTTCTTT	CAIFAGNTEAFF
TRBJ1-5	.	TRBV12-3/TRBV12-4	.	TGTGCCAGCAGTTGGGACTTGAGCAATCAGCCCCAGCATTTT	CASSWDLSNQPQHF
TRBJ1-1	many	TRBV12-3/TRBV12-4	.	TGTGCCAGCAGTTTGACCCGGGGCGCAGCTGAAGCTTTCTTT	CASSLTRGAAEAFF
TRBJ1-5	few	TRBV28	.	TGTGCCAGCAGTCCCCCCGCAGGGGCCCTCTCCTCGCCCCAGCATTTT	CASSPPAGALSSPQHF
TRBJ1-1	.	TRBV25-1	TRBD1	TGTGCCAGCAGTATCACAGGGGGCGGGACTGAAGCTTTCTTT	CASSITGGGTEAFF
TRBJ2-6	few	TRBV19	.	TGTGCCAGTATCGGCAGCGGCGCTGGGGCCAACGTCCTGACTTTC	CASIGSGAGANVLTF
TRBJ2-7	.	TRBV11-2	.	TGTGCCAGCAGCTTAGGCGGGCCGAGGAGCTCCTACGAGCAGTACTTC	CASSLGGPRSSYEQYF
TRBJ1-5	.	TRBV10-1	TRBD1	TGCGCCAGCAGTGAGGGGGGACAGGTTAATCAGCCCCAGCATTTT	CASSEGGQVNQPQHF
TRBJ1-5	many	TRBV2	.	TGTGCCAGCACCCTGGGCCTGGCAGAGGGTCAGCCCCAGCATTTT	CASTLGLAEGQPQHF
TRBJ2-7	many	TRBV6-1	TRBD2	TGTGCCAGCAGGCCCCTTCTAGCGGCCTCTGGCGAGCAGTACTTC	CASRPLLAASGEQYF
TRBJ2-5	.	TRBV19	TRBD2	TGTGCCAGTAAGGCGGACGCGGGAGCGGGGACCCAGTACTTC	CASKADAGAGTQYF
TRBJ2-3	.	TRBV7-2	TRBD2	TGTGCCAGCAGCTTAGTGCTAGCGGGCACAGATACGCAGTATTTT	CASSLVLAGTDTQYF
TRBJ2-7	few	TRBV6-2/TRBV6-3	TRBD2	TGTGCCAGCAGGGATAGGACTAGCGGGAGCTCAGAGCAGTACTTC	CASRDRTSGSSEQYF
TRBJ1-5	.	TRBV5-1	.	TGCGCCGGCAGCGTTGAAGGTGGGGGCAATCAGCCCCAGCATTTT	CAGSVEGGGNQPQHF
TRBJ2-1	few	TRBV6-2/TRBV6-3	TRBD2	TGTGCCAGCAGTTACGGCGGGACTAGCTCCTTTTGGGATGAGCAGTTCTTC	CASSYGGTSSFWDEQFF
TRBJ2-7	many	TRBV5-1	TRBD1	TGCGCCAGCAGCCGCACAGGGGATTCGGGCTACGAGCAGTACTTC	CASSRTGDSGYEQYF
TRBJ1-6	many	TRBV5-6	.	TGTGCCAGCAGCCCCGCCGTGACTCAGGGTTCGTCCTATAATTCACCCCTCCACTTT	CASSPAVTQGSSYNSPLHF
TRBJ2-2	.	TRBV2	.	TGTGCCAGCAGTGACGGCGTGGTCGGGGAGCTGTTTTTT	CASSDGVVGELFF
TRBJ2-1	.	TRBV19	TRBD2	TGTGCCAGTAGTATTGGACTAGCGGAACTCAATGAGCAGTTCTTC	CASSIGLAELNEQFF
TRBJ1-4	many	TRBV25-1	.	TGTGCCAGCAGTGAATCATGGGCAGGGGCAGCGGAAAAACTGTTTTTT	CASSESWAGAAEKLFF
TRBJ2-1	many	TRBV7-2	.	TGTGCCAGCAGCCCTCAATCCTACAATGAGCAGTTCTTC	CASSPQSYNEQFF
TRBJ1-1	many	TRBV6-5	.	TGTGCCAGCAGGACCAGGCCTGAAGCTTTCTTT	CASRTRPEAFF
TRBJ2-7	.	TRBV28	.	TGTGCCAGCAGTTTATCGGGCGAGCAGTACTTC	CASSLSGEQYF
TRBJ2-1	once	TRBV7-8	.	TGTGCCAGCAGCGAGGTCAACAATGAGCAGTTCTTC	CASSEVNNEQFF
TRBJ2-5	.	TRBV2	.	TGTGCTAGCGAAAATCGCCGCCAAGAGACCCAGTACTTC	CASENRRQETQYF
TRBJ1-1	many	TRBV6-1	.	TGTGCCAGCAGGGGGGCTCCAGATGAAGCTTTCTTT	CASRGAPDEAFF
TRBJ2-3	many	TRBV6-5	.	TGTGCCAGCAGTTTAGACAGGAACACAGATACGCAGTATTTT	CASSLDRNTDTQYF
TRBJ1-1	few	TRBV7-3	.	TGTGCCAGCAGCAAGCACGGGCTTCTGGGGGCTTCGAACACTGAAGCTTTCTTT	CASSKHGLLGASNTEAFF
TRBJ1-1	.	TRBV19	TRBD1	TGTGCCAGTACCCTTAAACAGGGGAGTGACACTGAAGCTTTCTTT	CASTLKQGSDTEAFF
TRBJ2-1	few	TRBV2	.	TGTGCCAGCAGACCAGGGCCAGCCTACAATGAGCAGTTCTTC	CASRPGPAYNEQFF
TRBJ1-1	.	TRBV2	TRBD1	TGTGCCAGCAGCCGGGACAGGCAATCTGAAGCTTTCTTT	CASSRDRQSEAFF
TRBJ2-7	many	TRBV5-1	.	TGCGCCAGCAGAAGCCTTGGGGAATCCTACGAGCAGTACTTC	CASRSLGESYEQYF